The T cell receptor (beta chain) described here comes from a study of blood T cell repertoires in COVID-19. TCRdb's table, derived via immunoSEQ multiplex PCR, lists solely in-frame clones and lacks some. The table includes fewer than 200,000 clones, 84% detected once. The sample holds one count of this clone. Exposed participants encountered a COVID-19 case during the 2 weeks preceding study entry. Germline V gives CDR1 PRHDT, CDR2 FYEKMQ (reference sequence). The CDR3 spans 13 residues. V trimming: 4 bases; J trimming: 8 bases; junction bases outside the gene matches: 5. Sequencing was performed on PBMCs or T cells enriched from blood (not recorded which). The clonotype comes from a woman in her twenties or thirties who had been exposed to COVID-19. This sequence joins TRBV13 and TRBJ1-2; the match to TRBD1 covers 9 bases. The CDR3 spells CASSSGQGGGYTF. Here the CDR3 DNA reads TGTGCCAGCAGCTCGGGACAGGGAGGAGGCTACACCTTC.